The clone carrying this T cell receptor delta chain has just a few counts. A far larger clone is only one base removed, so a read error is likely. In the same sample, other DNA sequences code for this CDR3. These data originate in a study of gamma-delta chains in newborns, infants, children. Turning to the study itself: Microbial exposure reportedly drives polyclonal innate γδ T cell expansion after birth.

TCRdb re-identified clones in the reads via CATT. In the table there are approximately 5,400 delta-chain clones, about 0.4% of which are singletons. This clonotype originated in a child who was a newborn, infant or young child, either healthy, febrile or measles-vaccinated (not recorded which). The material sequenced was blood.

The CDR3 DNA reads as TGTGCCTGTGACACAAGAGGCCCGAGCTCCTGGGACACCCGGCAGATGTTTTTC. It yields the protein CACDTRGPSSWDTRQMFF. The genes are TRDV2 and TRDJ3; a possible D gene is TRDD3 (5 bases). The length of the CDR3 is 18 residues. Germline V lookup: CDR1 GEAIGNYY, CDR2 EKD.